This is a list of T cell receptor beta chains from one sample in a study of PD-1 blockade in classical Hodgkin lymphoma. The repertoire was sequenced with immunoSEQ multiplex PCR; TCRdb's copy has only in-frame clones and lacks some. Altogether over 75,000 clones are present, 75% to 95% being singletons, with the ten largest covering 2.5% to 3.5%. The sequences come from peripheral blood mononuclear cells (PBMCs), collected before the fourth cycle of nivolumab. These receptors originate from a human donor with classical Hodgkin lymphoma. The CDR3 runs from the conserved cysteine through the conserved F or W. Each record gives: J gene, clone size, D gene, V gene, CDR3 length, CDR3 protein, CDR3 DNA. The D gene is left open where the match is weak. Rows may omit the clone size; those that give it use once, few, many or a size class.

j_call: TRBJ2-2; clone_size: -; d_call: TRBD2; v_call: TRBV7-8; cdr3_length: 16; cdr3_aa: CASKYSGGTNTGELFF; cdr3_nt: TGTGCCAGCAAGTATAGCGGGGGGACGAACACCGGGGAGCTGTTTTTT
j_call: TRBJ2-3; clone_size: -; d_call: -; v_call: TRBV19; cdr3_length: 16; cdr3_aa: CASSNPGGPRTDTQYF; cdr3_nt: TGTGCCAGTAGTAACCCTGGGGGTCCTCGCACAGATACGCAGTATTTT
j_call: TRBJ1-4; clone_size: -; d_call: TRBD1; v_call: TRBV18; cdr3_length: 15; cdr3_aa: CASSPTGGTNEKLFF; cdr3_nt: TGTGCCAGCTCTCCTACAGGGGGAACTAATGAAAAACTGTTTTTT
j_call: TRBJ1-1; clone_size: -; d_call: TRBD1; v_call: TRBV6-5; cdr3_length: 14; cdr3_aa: CASRLRTGGTEAFF; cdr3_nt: TGTGCCAGCAGGCTACGAACAGGGGGCACTGAAGCTTTCTTT
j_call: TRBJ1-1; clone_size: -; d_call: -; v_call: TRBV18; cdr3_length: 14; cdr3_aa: CASSPRDPNTEAFF; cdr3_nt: TGTGCCAGCTCACCGAGGGACCCGAACACTGAAGCTTTCTTT
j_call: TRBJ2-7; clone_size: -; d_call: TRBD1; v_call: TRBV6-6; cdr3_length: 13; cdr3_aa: CATAPQGPHEQYF; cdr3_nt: TGTGCCACCGCTCCACAGGGGCCCCACGAGCAGTACTTC
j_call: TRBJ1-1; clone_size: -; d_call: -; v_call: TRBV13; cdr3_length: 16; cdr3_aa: CASSLPHGPGNTEAFF; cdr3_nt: TGTGCCAGCAGCTTACCCCACGGACCAGGGAACACTGAAGCTTTCTTT
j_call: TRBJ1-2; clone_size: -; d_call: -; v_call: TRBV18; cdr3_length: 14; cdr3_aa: CASSPGTNDYGYTF; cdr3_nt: TGTGCCAGCTCACCCGGGACGAACGACTATGGCTACACCTTC
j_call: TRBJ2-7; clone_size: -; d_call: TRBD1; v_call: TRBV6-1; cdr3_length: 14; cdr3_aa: CASIKGQDVNEQYF; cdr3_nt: TGTGCCAGCATTAAGGGACAGGACGTGAACGAGCAGTACTTC
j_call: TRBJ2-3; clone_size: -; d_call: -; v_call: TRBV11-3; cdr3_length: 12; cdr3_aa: CASSSGGDTQYF; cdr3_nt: TGTGCCAGCAGCTCAGGGGGGGATACGCAGTATTTT
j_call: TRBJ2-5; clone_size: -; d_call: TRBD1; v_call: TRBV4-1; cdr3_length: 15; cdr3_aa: CASSQENRGRETQYF; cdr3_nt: TGCGCCAGCAGCCAAGAGAACAGGGGCAGGGAGACCCAGTACTTC
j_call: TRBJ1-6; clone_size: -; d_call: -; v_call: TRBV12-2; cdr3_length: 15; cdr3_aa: CASRPKRSYNSPLHF; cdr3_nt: TGTGCAAGTCGCCCCAAGAGGTCCTATAATTCACCCCTCCACTTT
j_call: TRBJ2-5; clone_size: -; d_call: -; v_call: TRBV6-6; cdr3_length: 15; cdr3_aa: CASSRRHGGQETQYF; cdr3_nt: TGTGCCAGCAGCCGCCGACACGGGGGCCAAGAGACCCAGTACTTC
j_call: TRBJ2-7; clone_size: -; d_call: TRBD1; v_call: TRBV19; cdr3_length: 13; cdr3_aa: CASSRTGGYEQYF; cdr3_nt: TGTGCCAGTAGTAGGACAGGGGGCTACGAGCAGTACTTC
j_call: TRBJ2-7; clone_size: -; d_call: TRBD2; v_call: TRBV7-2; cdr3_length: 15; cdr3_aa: CASSLGVAGSYEQYF; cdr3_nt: TGTGCCAGCAGCTTAGGGGTAGCGGGATCCTACGAGCAGTACTTC
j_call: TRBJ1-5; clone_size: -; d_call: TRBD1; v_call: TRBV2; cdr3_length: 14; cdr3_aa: CASSSGQAHQPQHF; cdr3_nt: TGTGCCAGCAGTTCCGGACAGGCCCATCAGCCCCAGCATTTT
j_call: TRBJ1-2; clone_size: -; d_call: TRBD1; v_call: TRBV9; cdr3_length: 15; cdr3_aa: CASSDGTGERYGYTF; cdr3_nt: TGTGCCAGCAGCGACGGGACAGGGGAGCGGTATGGCTACACCTTC
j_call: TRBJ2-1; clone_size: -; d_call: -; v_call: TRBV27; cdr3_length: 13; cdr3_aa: CASSLMQHNEQFF; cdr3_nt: TGTGCCAGCAGTTTAATGCAGCACAATGAGCAGTTCTTC
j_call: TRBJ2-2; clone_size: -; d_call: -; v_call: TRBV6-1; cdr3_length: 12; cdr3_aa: CASSRGTGELFF; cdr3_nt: TGTGCCAGCAGTCGAGGCACCGGGGAGCTGTTTTTT
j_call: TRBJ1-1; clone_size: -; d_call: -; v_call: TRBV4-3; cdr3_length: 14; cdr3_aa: CASSLFVGDMEAFF; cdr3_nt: TGCGCCAGCAGCCTGTTCGTCGGCGACATGGAAGCTTTCTTT
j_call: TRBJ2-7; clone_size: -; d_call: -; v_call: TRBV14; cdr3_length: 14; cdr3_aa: CASSHRGSSYEQYF; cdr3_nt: TGTGCCAGCAGCCACCGGGGGAGCTCCTACGAGCAGTACTTC
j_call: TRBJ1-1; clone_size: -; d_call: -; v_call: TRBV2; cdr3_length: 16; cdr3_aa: CASPGAGAAPNTEAFF; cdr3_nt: TGTGCCAGCCCTGGAGCGGGCGCAGCTCCTAACACTGAAGCTTTCTTT
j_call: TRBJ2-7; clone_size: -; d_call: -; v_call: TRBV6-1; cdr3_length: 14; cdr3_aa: CASSVGGEAYEQYF; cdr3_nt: TGTGCCAGCAGCGTAGGTGGGGAGGCCTACGAGCAGTACTTC
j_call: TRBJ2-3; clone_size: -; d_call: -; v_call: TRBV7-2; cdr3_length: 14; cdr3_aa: CASSGGLGTDTQYF; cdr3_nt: TGTGCCAGCAGCGGGGGGCTTGGCACAGATACGCAGTATTTT
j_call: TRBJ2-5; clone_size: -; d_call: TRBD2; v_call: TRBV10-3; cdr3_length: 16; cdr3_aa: CAISEVSGVTQETQYF; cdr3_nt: TGTGCCATCAGTGAGGTTAGCGGGGTAACTCAAGAGACCCAGTACTTC
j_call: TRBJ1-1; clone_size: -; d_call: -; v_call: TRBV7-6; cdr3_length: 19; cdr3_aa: CASSLEGPGIYLMNTEAFF; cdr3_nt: TGTGCCAGCAGCTTAGAGGGGCCCGGGATTTACCTCATGAACACTGAAGCTTTCTTT
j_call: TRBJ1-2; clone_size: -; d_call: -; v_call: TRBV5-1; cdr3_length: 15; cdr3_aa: CASSLGDGNNYGYTF; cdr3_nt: TGCGCCAGCAGCTTGGGGGACGGGAATAACTATGGCTACACCTTC
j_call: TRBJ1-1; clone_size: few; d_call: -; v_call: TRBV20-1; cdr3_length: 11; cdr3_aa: CSARTVTEAFF; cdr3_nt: TGCAGTGCAAGAACAGTCACTGAAGCTTTCTTT
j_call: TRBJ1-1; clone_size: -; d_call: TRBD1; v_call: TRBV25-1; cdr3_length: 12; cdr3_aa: CASSRPGQGTFF; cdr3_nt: TGTGCCAGCAGTCGGCCAGGACAGGGTACTTTCTTT
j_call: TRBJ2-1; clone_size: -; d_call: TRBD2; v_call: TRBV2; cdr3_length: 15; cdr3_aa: CASSGQRGMVGEQFF; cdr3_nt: TGTGCCAGCAGTGGGCAGCGGGGGATGGTAGGTGAGCAGTTCTTC
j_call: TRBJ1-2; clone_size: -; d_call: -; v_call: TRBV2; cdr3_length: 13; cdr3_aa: CASSGGAHYGYTF; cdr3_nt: TGTGCCAGCAGTGGGGGGGCCCACTATGGCTACACCTTC
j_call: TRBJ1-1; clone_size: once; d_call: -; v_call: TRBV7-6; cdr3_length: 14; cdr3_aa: CASSSTGMNTEAFF; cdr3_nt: TGTGCCAGCAGCTCGACGGGGATGAACACTGAAGCTTTCTTT
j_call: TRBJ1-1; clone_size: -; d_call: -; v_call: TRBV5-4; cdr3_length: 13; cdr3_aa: CASSWGGSSEAFF; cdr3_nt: TGTGCCAGCAGCTGGGGAGGGTCATCCGAAGCTTTCTTT
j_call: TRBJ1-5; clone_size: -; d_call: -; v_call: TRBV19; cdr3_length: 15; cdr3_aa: CASGYFLGSNQPQHF; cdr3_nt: TGTGCCAGTGGATATTTTTTGGGATCCAATCAGCCCCAGCATTTT
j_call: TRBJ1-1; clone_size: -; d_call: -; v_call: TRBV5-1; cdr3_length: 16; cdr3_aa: CASSSDPQNRNTEAFF; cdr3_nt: TGCGCCAGCAGCTCGGATCCACAGAATAGGAACACTGAAGCTTTCTTT
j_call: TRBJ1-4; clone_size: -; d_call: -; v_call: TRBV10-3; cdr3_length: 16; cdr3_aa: CAISESGGNRQEKLFF; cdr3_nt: TGTGCCATCAGTGAGTCTGGCGGAAATCGGCAGGAAAAACTGTTTTTT
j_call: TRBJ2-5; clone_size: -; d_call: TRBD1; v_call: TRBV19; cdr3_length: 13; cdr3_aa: CASSIQGAETQYF; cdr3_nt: TGTGCCAGTAGTATTCAGGGGGCAGAGACCCAGTACTTC
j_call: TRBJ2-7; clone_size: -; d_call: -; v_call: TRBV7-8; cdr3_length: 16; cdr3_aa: CASSLGTEIFYYEQYF; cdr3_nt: TGTGCCAGCAGCTTAGGGACAGAGATTTTCTACTACGAGCAGTACTTC
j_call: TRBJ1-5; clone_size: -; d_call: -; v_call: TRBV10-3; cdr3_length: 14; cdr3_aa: CAISGEGFNQPQHF; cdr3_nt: TGTGCCATCAGTGGGGAAGGTTTCAATCAGCCCCAGCATTTT
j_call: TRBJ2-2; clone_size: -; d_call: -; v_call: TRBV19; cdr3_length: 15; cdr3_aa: CASSIGIRPTGELFF; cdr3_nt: TGTGCCAGTAGTATAGGAATCAGGCCCACCGGGGAGCTGTTTTTT
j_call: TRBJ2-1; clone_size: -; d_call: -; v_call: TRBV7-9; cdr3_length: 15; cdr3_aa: CASRLAGGDYNEQFF; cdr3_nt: TGTGCCAGCAGATTGGCTGGAGGGGACTACAATGAGCAGTTCTTC
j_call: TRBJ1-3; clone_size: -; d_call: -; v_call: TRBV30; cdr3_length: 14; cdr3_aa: CAWKDQGSGNTIYF; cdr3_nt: TGTGCCTGGAAGGACCAGGGATCTGGAAACACCATATATTTT